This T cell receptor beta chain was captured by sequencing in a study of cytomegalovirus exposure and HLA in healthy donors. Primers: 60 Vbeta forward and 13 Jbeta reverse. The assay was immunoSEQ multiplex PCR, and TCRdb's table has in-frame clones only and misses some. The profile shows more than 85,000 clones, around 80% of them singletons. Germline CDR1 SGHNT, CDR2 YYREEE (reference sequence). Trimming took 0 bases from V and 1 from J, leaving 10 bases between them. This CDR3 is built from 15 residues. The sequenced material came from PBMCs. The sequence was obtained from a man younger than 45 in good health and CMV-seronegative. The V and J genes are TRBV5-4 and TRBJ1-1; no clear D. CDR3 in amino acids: CASSLELVANTEAFF. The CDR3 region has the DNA TGTGCCAGCAGCTTGGAGCTGGTAGCGAACACTGAAGCTTTCTTT.